These T cell receptor beta chains were read from a single sample in a study of blood T cell repertoires in COVID-19. TCRdb's copy holds only in-frame clones and misses some; the assay was immunoSEQ multiplex PCR. The data contain approximately 500,000 clones, 75% to 90% of them singletons. Sequenced sample: peripheral blood. Receptor source: a human donor in a cohort sampled during active COVID-19. Both conserved end residues are part of each CDR3. The D gene is left open where the match is weak. The listing skips clone size in some rows; elsewhere it reads once, few, many or a size class.

TGTGCCAGTAGTCTGACAGGGGCCTCCGAAGCTTTCTTT	CASSLTGASEAFF	TRBV19	TRBD1	TRBJ1-1	NA
TGTGCCAGTAGTATAGGCGTGGCGGCCATGAACACTGAAGCTTTCTTT	CASSIGVAAMNTEAFF	TRBV19	NA	TRBJ1-1	NA
TGTGCCAGCAGCCTGGGGCAGAAAGAAGGCAGAACCTTC	CASSLGQKEGRTF	TRBV3-1/TRBV3-2	NA	TRBJ1-2	NA
TGTGCCAGTAGTATAGGGGGGCGCAATGGCTACACCTTC	CASSIGGRNGYTF	TRBV19	NA	TRBJ1-2	NA
TGTGCCAGCAGTTCTTTGTGGACTAGGAATGAGCAGTTCTTC	CASSSLWTRNEQFF	TRBV6-5	TRBD2	TRBJ2-1	once
TGTGCCAGCATTCGAGCGGGAGCCCCCAATGAGCAGTTCTTC	CASIRAGAPNEQFF	TRBV28	TRBD2	TRBJ2-1	NA
TGTGCCAGCAGCTTAGGAACCCAGTACAATGAGCAGTTCTTC	CASSLGTQYNEQFF	TRBV7-8	NA	TRBJ2-1	NA
TGTGCCTGGAGTGAGGCGGACAATCAGCCCCAGCATTTT	CAWSEADNQPQHF	TRBV30	NA	TRBJ1-5	NA
TGTGCCAGCTGGTACGGAGGGTATGGCTACACCTTC	CASWYGGYGYTF	TRBV21-1	NA	TRBJ1-2	NA
TGCGCCAGCAGCTTCGACAGTCGCTCTGGAAACACCATATATTTT	CASSFDSRSGNTIYF	TRBV5-1	NA	TRBJ1-3	NA
TGCAGCGTTAGCGGGACCTACGGGGAGCAGTACTTC	CSVSGTYGEQYF	TRBV29-1	TRBD2	TRBJ2-7	NA
TGTGCCAGCGGGACTAGCGCCGGGGAGCTGTTTTTT	CASGTSAGELFF	TRBV7-3	TRBD2	TRBJ2-2	NA
TGTGCCAGCAGTTTTGTAGATGAGCAGTTCTTC	CASSFVDEQFF	TRBV28	NA	TRBJ2-1	NA
TGTGCCAGCACCCCAGGGACTAGCTCCTACAATGAGCAGTTCTTC	CASTPGTSSYNEQFF	TRBV2	TRBD2	TRBJ2-1	few
TGTGCCAGCAGCAAGCTCCCACTATACACAGATACGCAGTATTTT	CASSKLPLYTDTQYF	TRBV7-2	NA	TRBJ2-3	once
TGTGCCAGCAGCCCGCAGCGGATAGTTCAGGCTGAGCAGTTCTTC	CASSPQRIVQAEQFF	TRBV7-2	NA	TRBJ2-1	NA
TGCGCCAGCAGCTTGGGAGGCGGGAGGGCCTACAATGAGCAGTTCTTC	CASSLGGGRAYNEQFF	TRBV5-1	TRBD2	TRBJ2-1	NA
TGTGCCAGTCACCGGGACAGGGGAAAAAGGGATGGCTACACCTTC	CASHRDRGKRDGYTF	TRBV5-3	TRBD1	TRBJ1-2	NA
TGCGCCAGCAGCCAAGATAGTAGCACAGATACGCAGTATTTT	CASSQDSSTDTQYF	TRBV4-3	NA	TRBJ2-3	NA
TGCGCCAGCAGTTCGGCTAGCGCGACCTACGAGCAGTACTTC	CASSSASATYEQYF	TRBV23-1	NA	TRBJ2-7	NA
TGCGCCAGCAGCCCGGACAGGGGCTACGAGCAGTACTTC	CASSPDRGYEQYF	TRBV4-1	TRBD1	TRBJ2-7	NA
TGCAGCGTTTGGGGGACTAGCGGAAACACAGATACGCAGTATTTT	CSVWGTSGNTDTQYF	TRBV29-1	TRBD2	TRBJ2-3	NA
TGTGCCAGCAGCCTTGGACAGGGCGGCCTCGAGCAGTACTTC	CASSLGQGGLEQYF	TRBV7-2	TRBD1	TRBJ2-7	NA
TGCGCCAGCAGCTTGGTGGCGGGGGCGCTAGTCACTGAAGCTTTCTTT	CASSLVAGALVTEAFF	TRBV5-1	NA	TRBJ1-1	NA
TGTGCCAGCAGCCGTAGCGGGAGGTCTCGGGAGCAGTACTTC	CASSRSGRSREQYF	TRBV3-1/TRBV3-2	TRBD2	TRBJ2-7	once
TGTGCCAGTAACTATCCACAGGGGATCTATGGCTACACCTTC	CASNYPQGIYGYTF	TRBV19	TRBD1	TRBJ1-2	NA
TGCGCCAGCAGCCAAGAACCTAGCGGGGGCACCGGGGAGCTGTTTTTT	CASSQEPSGGTGELFF	TRBV4-3	TRBD2	TRBJ2-2	NA
TGTGCCAGCAGCTTAATGGGCCGGGACAGGGGTGAAGCTTTCTTT	CASSLMGRDRGEAFF	TRBV13	TRBD1	TRBJ1-1	NA
TGTGCCAGCAGCCAAGACCTCACCGGGGAGCTGTTTTTT	CASSQDLTGELFF	TRBV3-1/TRBV3-2	NA	TRBJ2-2	many
TGTGCCAGCTCACCACCTAGACTCCCCGGGACAGGGGGCGTGGGAAATGAGCAGTTCTTC	CASSPPRLPGTGGVGNEQFF	TRBV18	TRBD1	TRBJ2-1	once
TGTGCCAGCTCACCCTCTAGGGAGACCCAGTACTTC	CASSPSRETQYF	TRBV18	NA	TRBJ2-5	once
TGTGCCAGCAGGGGGGGATGGGGAGGTTACGAGCAGTACTTC	CASRGGWGGYEQYF	TRBV28	NA	TRBJ2-7	once
TGTGCCAGCAGCGGGTTAATGGGACAGTTTAATGAAAAACTGTTTTTT	CASSGLMGQFNEKLFF	TRBV5-6	TRBD1	TRBJ1-4	NA
TGTGCCACCAGCGCAGGGGGGCAGGTGGGCAATCAGCCCCAGCATTTT	CATSAGGQVGNQPQHF	TRBV15	TRBD1	TRBJ1-5	NA
TGTGCCAGCAGCTACTTACTAGCGGGAGGAAGCACAGATACGCAGTATTTT	CASSYLLAGGSTDTQYF	TRBV2	TRBD2	TRBJ2-3	NA
TGTGCCAGCAGTGAATTGAGGTCATCAAGCAATCAGCCCCAGCATTTT	CASSELRSSSNQPQHF	TRBV6-1	NA	TRBJ1-5	NA
TGCGCCAGCAGCCCTAGCGGGAGCGGGTACTACGAGCAGTACTTC	CASSPSGSGYYEQYF	TRBV4-1	TRBD2	TRBJ2-7	NA